The 18 T cell receptor beta chains presented below share a single source sample, sequenced in a study of T cells in Graves' hyperthyroidism and ophthalmopathy. Regions amplified from RNA transcripts were the TCR beta CDR3 regions. An initial round of RT-PCR targeting the TCR CDR3 relied on the HTBI primer set. Each CDR3 protein is one row after TCRdb ran MiXCR on the multiplex PCR reads. Of around 250,000 distinct CDR3 sequences listed, almost 25% were seen once; the top ten hold about a third. The sequencing sample was made of blood. The origin of the receptors is a woman aged 40-49 years with Graves' ophthalmopathy.

In this sample, this clonotype turned up many times. The chain links TRBV5-1 to TRBJ1-2; possibly TRBD1 for D (6 bases). V was pared by 4 bases and J by 4 bases, with 17 bases between. Germline V gene data show CDR1 as SGHRS and CDR2 as YFSETQ. The CDR3 has 15 residues. CDR3 protein: CASSETAGQIYGYTF. CDR3 nucleotide sequence: TGCGCCAGCAGCGAAACCGCGGGACAAATCTATGGCTACACCTTC.

The chain is built from TRBV5-1 and TRBJ2-7; TRBD2 matches at 7 bases. Germline values: CDR1 SGHRS, CDR2 YFSETQ. CDR3 length: 14 amino acids. J gave up 3 bases and V 3 bases, and 6 bases lay outside the gene matches. Written as DNA, the CDR3 is TGCGCCAGCAGCTCGACTAGCAGAGTCTACGAGCAGTACTTC. Translating gives CASSSTSRVYEQYF.

The table lists this clonotype with many counts. The chain has TRBV2 and TRBJ2-7, with no clear D. The germline V gene has CDR1 SNHLY and CDR2 FYNNEI. Trimming took off 5 bases at V and 1 base at J, with 6 bases between the two ends. The length of the CDR3 is 12 residues. CDR3 in amino acids: CASSWESYEQYF. DNA of the CDR3: TGTGCCAGCAGTTGGGAATCCTACGAGCAGTACTTC.

Ten or more counts support this clonotype. The chain is built from TRBV15 and TRBJ1-1; D gene unclear. This CDR3 spans 16 amino acids. Trimming cost V 0 bases and J 1 base, with 12 bases left between them. Looked up from germline, CDR1 is LNHNV and CDR2 is YYDKDF (reference sequence). The CDR3 DNA sequence: TGTGCCACCAGCAGAGACCCGGAACAGAAGAACACTGAAGCTTTCTTT. It specifies CATSRDPEQKNTEAFF.

This clonotype has more than one count but fewer than ten. A clone one base away is much larger, so this may be a read error. This chain uses TRBV18 with TRBJ1-1, with 7 bases aligning to TRBD1. Trimming cost V 3 bases and J 3 bases; bases outside gene matches: 10. Per the germline V gene, CDR1 is KGHSH and CDR2 is LQKENI. CDR3 length: 16 amino acids. The CDR3 DNA sequence: TGTGCCAGCTCACCCGGTGTGGGCAGGGGGGACACTGAAGCTTTCTTT. Protein: CASSPGVGRGDTEAFF.

This clonotype was counted many times. The rearrangement links TRBV19 to TRBJ1-5; 10 bases agree with TRBD1. The CDR3 loop spans 14 amino acids. V shed 4 bases and J 6 bases; nucleotides not matched to a gene: 3. Germline V gene sequence: CDR1 LNHDA, CDR2 SQIVND (reference sequence). As DNA, the CDR3 is TGTGCCAGTAGTAGGGGGACAGGGGTTCAGCCCCAGCATTTT. Translated: CASSRGTGVQPQHF.

This clonotype was recorded many times. V is TRBV13 and J is TRBJ1-1, with D uncertain. Germline-derived CDR1 and CDR2 are PRHDT and FYEKMQ (reference sequence). The length of the CDR3 is 14 residues. Trimming pared 2 bases from V and 1 base from J, leaving 8 bases between. The CDR3 DNA reads TGTGCCAGCAGCTTATTAGAGGAGAACACTGAAGCTTTCTTT. Translated: CASSLLEENTEAFF. The full variable domain, completed using reference TRBV13 and TRBJ1-1, is AAGVIQSPRHLIKEKRETATLKCYPIPRHDTVYWYQQGPGQDPQFLISFYEKMQSDKGSIPDRFSAQQFSDYHSELNMSSLELGDSALYFCASSLLEENTEAFFGQGTRLTVV.

This clonotype was seen many times. The chain is built from TRBV7-9 and TRBJ2-7; TRBD2 is a possible D gene (5 bases). Trimming pared 0 bases from V and 9 bases from J, leaving 6 bases between. Germline V gene data show CDR1 as SEHNR and CDR2 as FQNEAQ (reference sequence). This CDR3 spans 11 amino acids. The CDR3, as DNA: TGTGCCAGCAGCTTAGCCGAGGGGCAGTACTTC. Its translation: CASSLAEGQYF.

This clonotype was recorded many times. The chain joins TRBV29-1 to TRBJ2-3; D unclear. Germline V CDR1 and CDR2: SQVTM, ANQGSEA. The CDR3 is 13 amino acids. V was trimmed by 0 bases and J by 6 bases, leaving 10 bases between them. This CDR3 reads CSVEDALSDTQYF. DNA for the CDR3: TGCAGCGTTGAAGATGCGTTGTCGGATACGCAGTATTTT.

The rearrangement joins TRBV12-3 or TRBV12-4 to TRBJ2-5, with 8 bases lining up with TRBD2. V lost 2 bases and J lost 2; bases outside the gene matches: 4. The CDR3 sequence is 15 residues long. DNA for the CDR3: TGTGCCAGCAGTTTAAGGAGCGGGGGTCAAGAGACCCAGTACTTC. Translated, it gives CASSLRSGGQETQYF.

This chain links TRBV7-3 with TRBJ1-2; 9 nucleotides line up with TRBD1. V lost 6 bases to trimming and J lost 5 bases; unmatched junction nucleotides: 7. Germline V gene data show CDR1 as SGHTA and CDR2 as FQGTGA. This CDR3 has 14 residues. The DNA for the CDR3 is TGTGCCAGCAGTCCGACAGGGGGGAGGTATGGCTACACCTTC. It encodes CASSPTGGRYGYTF.

The chain links TRBV6-1 to TRBJ2-5, with 7 bases that match TRBD2. The J segment lost 4 bases and the V segment lost 6 bases, leaving 11 bases of the junction unmatched. Per germline, CDR1 MNHNS and CDR2 SASEGT. The CDR3 totals 15 residues. As DNA, the CDR3 is TGTGCCAGCAGGGGGGGGTCGGAGAAAAGAGAGACCCAGTACTTC. It encodes CASRGGSEKRETQYF.

This clonotype appeared many times. The chain combines TRBV5-1 with TRBJ2-7; 9 bases are shared with TRBD2. Germline loops: CDR1 SGHRS, CDR2 YFSETQ. V shed 2 bases, J shed 3 bases, and the junction held 9 bases outside the gene matches. This CDR3 is 16 amino acids long. CDR3 sequence reads: CASSLVTSGDGYEQYF. The CDR3 nucleotides read TGCGCCAGCAGCTTAGTGACTAGCGGTGATGGCTACGAGCAGTACTTC.

In this sample, this clonotype turned up many times. The CDR3 sequence: CASSFPGLAASYEQYF. The CDR3 DNA reads TGTGCCAGCAGTTTCCCCGGACTAGCGGCCTCCTACGAGCAGTACTTC. The chain links TRBV28 to TRBJ2-7; 10 bases map to TRBD2. There are 16 residues in the CDR3. V lost 3 bases and J lost 0; bases outside the gene matches: 5. Per the germline V gene, CDR1 is MDHEN and CDR2 is SYDVKM.

The table lists this clonotype with many counts. CDR3 bases: TGTGCCAGCAGTCGCCCGGGGCGCTACGAGCAGTACTTC. Translating it yields CASSRPGRYEQYF. V usage is TRBV12-3 or TRBV12-4 and J usage is TRBJ2-7; D might be TRBD1 or TRBD2, each matching 5 bases. V shed 5 bases and J shed 3 bases, with 11 bases lying between them. The CDR3 spans 13 residues.

This clonotype was counted at least ten times. V usage is TRBV3-1 and J usage is TRBJ1-5, with 7 nucleotides matching TRBD1. The CDR3 length is 18 residues. Germline CDR1 and CDR2: LGHDT and YNNKEL (reference sequence). J was trimmed by 4 bases and V by 2 bases; bases with no gene match: 14. The CDR3, as DNA: TGTGCCAGCAGCCAACGCCCTACTTTTGGGGACAGTAATCAGCCCCAGCATTTT. As protein: CASSQRPTFGDSNQPQHF.

This clonotype was seen at least ten times. The J gene is TRBJ1-1, the V gene TRBV11-1; 8 nucleotides match TRBD1. This CDR3 comprises 17 residues. V lost 0 bases and J lost 1; bases outside the gene matches: 7. Germline CDR1 is SGHAT and CDR2 is FQDESV (reference sequence). CDR3 DNA: TGTGCCAGCAGCTTAGCACCTCGACAGGGGAAGAACACTGAAGCTTTCTTT. This gives the protein CASSLAPRQGKNTEAFF. Drawing the rest from reference TRBV11-1 and TRBJ1-1, the complete variable domain is EAEVAQSPRYKITEKSQAVAFWCDPISGHATLYWYRQILGQGPELLVQFQDESVVDDSQLPKDRFSAERLKGVDSTLKIQPAELGDSAMYLCASSLAPRQGKNTEAFFGQGTRLTVV.

This clonotype showed up many times. This chain connects TRBV7-3 to TRBJ1-1, with unresolved D. The CDR3 runs to 13 residues. Germline loops: CDR1 SGHTA, CDR2 FQGTGA. The V gene lost 5 bases and the J gene lost 5 bases, with 12 bases spanning the gap. The CDR3 DNA reads as TGTGCCAGCAGCGCCAAGACCGGGACTGAAGCTTTCTTT. This codes for CASSAKTGTEAFF.